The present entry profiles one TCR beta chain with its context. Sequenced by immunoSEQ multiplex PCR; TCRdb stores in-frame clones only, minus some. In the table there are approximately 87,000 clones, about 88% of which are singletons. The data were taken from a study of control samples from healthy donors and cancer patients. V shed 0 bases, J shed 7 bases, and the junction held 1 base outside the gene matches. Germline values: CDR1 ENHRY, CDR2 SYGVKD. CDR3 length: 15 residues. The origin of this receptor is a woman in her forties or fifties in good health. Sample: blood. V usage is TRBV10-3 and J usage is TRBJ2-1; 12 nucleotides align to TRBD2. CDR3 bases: TGTGCCATCAGTGAGTCAACTAGCGGGAGGAATGAGCAGTTCTTC. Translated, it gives CAISESTSGRNEQFF.